This is a list of T cell receptor beta chains from one sample in a study of molecular identifiers for immune sequencing clone quantification. One entry per CDR3 protein results from TCRdb running MiXCR on the PCR reads. Of about 640,000 distinct CDR3 sequences in the sample, 20% were seen once. The sample taken for sequencing was naive CD8+ T cells from blood, with Jurkat cell RNA spiked in. All receptors derive from a human donor in good health. Some libraries in this study had Jurkat cell RNA spiked in. CDR3s include the opening cysteine and the closing phenylalanine or tryptophan. The order of the fields is clone size, D gene, J gene, V gene, CDR3 DNA, CDR3 protein. The D gene is left open where the match is weak. Clone sizes are given selectively: once, few, many, or a class where the clone is expanded.

>many|TRBD2|TRBJ2-3|TRBV28
TGTGCCAGCAGTCCGGGACTAGCGGCCCCCACAGATACGCAGTATTTT
CASSPGLAAPTDTQYF
>few|TRBD1|TRBJ2-1|TRBV4-3
TGCGCCGGCAGCCAAGGACAGGGAGGTGGCAATGAGCAGTTCTTC
CAGSQGQGGGNEQFF
>many|NA|TRBJ2-7|TRBV7-2
TGTGCCAGCAGCTTAGATACGGGAGAGCAGTACTTC
CASSLDTGEQYF
>many|NA|TRBJ2-2|TRBV30
TGTGCCTGTAATAGAGCTGTGAACACCGGGGAGCTGTTTTTT
CACNRAVNTGELFF
>many|TRBD1|TRBJ1-2|TRBV11-2
TGTGCCAGCAGCTTCTCGGACAGGATCAATGGCTACACCTTC
CASSFSDRINGYTF
>many|NA|TRBJ1-1|TRBV2
TGTGCCAGCAACCCTGACAGTACGTACACTGAAGCTTTCTTT
CASNPDSTYTEAFF
>many|TRBD2|TRBJ2-5|TRBV2
TGTGCCAGCAGTGACACTAGCGGGGGACAAGAGACCCAGTACTTC
CASSDTSGGQETQYF
>NA|NA|TRBJ2-7|TRBV10-3
TGTGCCATCAGTGATATGTGGACAGAGAGCTACGGGCAGTACTTC
CAISDMWTESYGQYF
>many|TRBD1|TRBJ1-1|TRBV28
TGTGCCAGCAGGGACAGGGCCGGGACCATGAACACTGAAGCTTTCTTT
CASRDRAGTMNTEAFF
>NA|NA|TRBJ2-7|TRBV4-3
TGCGCCAGCAGCCAAGGGGCCAGAACCTACGAGCAGTACTTC
CASSQGARTYEQYF
>many|TRBD1|TRBJ2-7|TRBV19
TGTGCCAGTAGTGCCACGACAGGGGAGTACGAGCAGTACTTC
CASSATTGEYEQYF
>few|NA|TRBJ1-1|TRBV5-4
TGTGCCAGCAGCTTGCCCGCAAGGCCCCTCACTGAAGCTTTCTTT
CASSLPARPLTEAFF
>many|TRBD1|TRBJ2-7|TRBV20-1
TGCAGTGCTAGAGATCTCGGGACAGAAACCTACGAGCAGTACTTC
CSARDLGTETYEQYF
>many|NA|TRBJ2-7|TRBV11-2
TGTGCCAGCAACCTAGTAGGGGGAGCCTACGAGCAGTACTTC
CASNLVGGAYEQYF
>few|NA|TRBJ1-1|TRBV6-2/TRBV6-3
TGTGCCAGCAGTTACTGGACATCGAACACTGAAGCTTTCTTT
CASSYWTSNTEAFF
>many|TRBD2|TRBJ2-5|TRBV20-1
TGCAGTGCTAGGCCAGCGGGGGAGGAGACCCAGTACTTC
CSARPAGEETQYF
>NA|NA|TRBJ1-1|TRBV5-1
TGCGCCAGCAGCCCTGGGATGAGCACTGAAGCTTTCTTT
CASSPGMSTEAFF
>many|NA|TRBJ2-3|TRBV7-6
TGTGCCAGCAGCTTTAAGGACCACCACGAAGACGACACAGATACGCAGTATTTT
CASSFKDHHEDDTDTQYF
>few|TRBD1|TRBJ2-7|TRBV2
TGTGCCAGCAGTGGGGGACAGGGGGCGGAAGAGCAGTACTTC
CASSGGQGAEEQYF
>NA|TRBD2|TRBJ2-3|TRBV11-2
TGTGCCAGCAGCTTAGGGACTAGCGGGAGCACAGATACGCGGTATTTT
CASSLGTSGSTDTRYF
>many|TRBD1|TRBJ2-6|TRBV28
TGTGCCAGCAGTTTATATATGAAGGGGGCGCTTGGGGCCAACGTCCTGACTTTC
CASSLYMKGALGANVLTF
>few|NA|TRBJ2-5|TRBV24-1
TGTGCCACCAGTCCCCCCTTCGGTGAGACCCAGTACTTC
CATSPPFGETQYF
>many|NA|TRBJ2-2|TRBV5-5
TGTGCCAGCAGCTTGGGCCCTGTTTTGGTGACCGGGGAGCTGTTTTTT
CASSLGPVLVTGELFF
>few|TRBD2|TRBJ2-2|TRBV28
TGTGCCAGCAGTTTCCGGGGGGCCGGGGAGCTGTTTTTT
CASSFRGAGELFF
>few|NA|TRBJ1-2|TRBV12-3/TRBV12-4
TGTGCCAGCAGTCATACGACGAACTATGGCTACACCTTC
CASSHTTNYGYTF
>many|TRBD2|TRBJ2-3|TRBV3-1
TGTGCCAGCAGCCAAGTCGGACTAGCGGGAGTCGGAGATACGCAGTATTTT
CASSQVGLAGVGDTQYF
>many|NA|TRBJ1-1|TRBV18
TGTGCCAGCTCACCACCTGGGGGCTTGGAAGCTTTCTTT
CASSPPGGLEAFF
>few|TRBD2|TRBJ2-5|TRBV19
TGTGCCAGTACTAGCGGGAGGTTCCAAGAGACCCAGTACTTC
CASTSGRFQETQYF
>NA|NA|TRBJ1-5|TRBV19
TGTGCCAGTAGTATAGCCCAAGGGCGGACTTATAGCAATCAGCCCCCGCATTTT
CASSIAQGRTYSNQPPHF
>many|TRBD2|TRBJ2-7|TRBV4-3
TGCGCCAGCAGCCAAGGACTAGCGGGGGAGCCATACGAGCAGTACTTC
CASSQGLAGEPYEQYF
>many|TRBD2|TRBJ2-5|TRBV20-1
TGCAGTGCTTCGATCTGGACTAGCGGGGGGCCTAAACAAGAGACCCAGTACTTC
CSASIWTSGGPKQETQYF
>NA|TRBD2|TRBJ2-7|TRBV27
TGTGCCAGCAGTTTGGGGGGGATGGATGTAACCTACGAGCAGTACTTC
CASSLGGMDVTYEQYF
>NA|NA|TRBJ1-2|TRBV6-2/TRBV6-3
TGTGCCAGCAGTTACTCACAATTGGGAGGCGGCTATGGCTACACCTTC
CASSYSQLGGGYGYTF
>few|TRBD1|TRBJ1-4|TRBV30
TGTGCCTGGAAGTCGGGGGACAGGGGGGAAAAACTGTTTTTT
CAWKSGDRGEKLFF
>few|NA|TRBJ2-5|TRBV30
TGTGCCTGCGACAGGGCGGCGGGGGAGACCCAGTACTTC
CACDRAAGETQYF
>many|NA|TRBJ2-7|TRBV19
TGTGCCAGTAGTATAGTTCGGACCCTGGGAGCGTGGGAGCAGTACTTC
CASSIVRTLGAWEQYF
>many|TRBD2|TRBJ2-3|TRBV2
TGTGCCAGCAGTGAAGGAGGGAGGGGCACAGATACGCAGTATTTT
CASSEGGRGTDTQYF
>many|TRBD2|TRBJ2-7|TRBV20-1
TGCAGTGCCCAGAACCGCCCGCTAGCGGGGGGGACCTACGAGCAGTACTTC
CSAQNRPLAGGTYEQYF
>many|TRBD1|TRBJ2-5|TRBV27
TGTGCCAGCAGTTTTGGACAGGGTATAGGAGAGACCCAGTACTTC
CASSFGQGIGETQYF
>many|TRBD2|TRBJ2-5|TRBV5-5
TGTGCCAGCAGCCAGACTAGCGGGAACCAAGAGACCCAGTACTTC
CASSQTSGNQETQYF
>many|NA|TRBJ1-1|TRBV27
TGTGCCAGCAGTTTATGGACAGACACTGAAGCTTTCTTT
CASSLWTDTEAFF
>NA|NA|TRBJ1-2|TRBV7-9
TGTGCCAGCAGTCTTCTTGATGGTGGCTACACCTTC
CASSLLDGGYTF
>NA|TRBD2|TRBJ2-7|TRBV3-1
TGTGCCAGCAGCACGGGACTAGCGGGGGGTTTGCACGAGCAGTACTTC
CASSTGLAGGLHEQYF
>NA|TRBD2|TRBJ2-3|TRBV7-9
TGTGCCAGCAGCTTAGTGGGACTAGCGGGAGTTAGCACAGATACGCAGTATTTT
CASSLVGLAGVSTDTQYF
>few|TRBD1|TRBJ2-1|TRBV6-5
TGTGCCAGCAGGGGAATCCGGGACAGCTACAATGAGCAGTTCTTC
CASRGIRDSYNEQFF
>many|NA|TRBJ2-7|TRBV9
TGTGCCAGCAGCGGAGAGATTGGGGGTTCCTTAGAGCAGTACTTC
CASSGEIGGSLEQYF
>many|NA|TRBJ2-5|TRBV6-2/TRBV6-3
TGTGCCAGCAGAAATAGCGAGTACCAAGAGACCCAGTACTTC
CASRNSEYQETQYF
>few|NA|TRBJ1-2|TRBV2
TGTGCCAGCAGTGAAGTTGGAGCTGTGGAATATGGCTACACCTTC
CASSEVGAVEYGYTF
>many|NA|TRBJ2-1|TRBV7-2
TGTGCCAGCAGCTCCAAAGGGCCAAGGGGTGGGCCCGATGAGCAGTTCTTC
CASSSKGPRGGPDEQFF